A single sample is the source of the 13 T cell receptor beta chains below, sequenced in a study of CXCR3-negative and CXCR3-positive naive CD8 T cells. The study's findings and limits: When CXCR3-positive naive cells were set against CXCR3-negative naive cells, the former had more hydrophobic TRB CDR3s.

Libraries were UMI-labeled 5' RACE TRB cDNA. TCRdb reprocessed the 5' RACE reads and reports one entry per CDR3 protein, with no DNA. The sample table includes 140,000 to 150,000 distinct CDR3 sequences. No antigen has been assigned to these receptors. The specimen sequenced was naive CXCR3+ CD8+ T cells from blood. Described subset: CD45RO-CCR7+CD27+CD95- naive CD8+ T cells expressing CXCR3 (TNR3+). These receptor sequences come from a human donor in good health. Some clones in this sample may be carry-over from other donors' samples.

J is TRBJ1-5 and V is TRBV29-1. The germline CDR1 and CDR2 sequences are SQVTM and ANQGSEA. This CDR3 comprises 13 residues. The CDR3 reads CSVEEGGDQPQHF.

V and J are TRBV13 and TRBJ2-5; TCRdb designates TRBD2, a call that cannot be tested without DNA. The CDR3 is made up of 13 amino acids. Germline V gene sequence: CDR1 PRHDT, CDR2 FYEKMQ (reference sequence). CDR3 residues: CASSWGLGGTQYF. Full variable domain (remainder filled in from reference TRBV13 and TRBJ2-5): AAGVIQSPRHLIKEKRETATLKCYPIPRHDTVYWYQQGPGQDPQFLISFYEKMQSDKGSIPDRFSAQQFSDYHSELNMSSLELGDSALYFCASSWGLGGTQYFGPGTRLLVL.

The CDR3 spells CSAKQGDEAFF. The gene calls are TRBV20-1 and TRBJ1-1; TCRdb gives TRBD1 as the D gene, but with no DNA this cannot be confirmed. The length of the CDR3 is 11 residues. The V gene's germline CDR1 is DFQATT and CDR2 SNEGSKA (reference sequence).

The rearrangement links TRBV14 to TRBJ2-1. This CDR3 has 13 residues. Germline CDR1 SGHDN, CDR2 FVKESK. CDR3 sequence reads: CASSQDSYNEQFF.

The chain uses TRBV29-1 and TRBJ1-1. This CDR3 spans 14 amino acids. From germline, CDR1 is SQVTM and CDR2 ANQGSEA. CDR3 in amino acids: CSVAPEAENTEAFF.

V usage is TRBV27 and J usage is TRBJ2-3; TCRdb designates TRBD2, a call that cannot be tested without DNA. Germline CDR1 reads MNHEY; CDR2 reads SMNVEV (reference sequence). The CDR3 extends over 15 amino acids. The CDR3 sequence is CASSPAGERVDTQYF.

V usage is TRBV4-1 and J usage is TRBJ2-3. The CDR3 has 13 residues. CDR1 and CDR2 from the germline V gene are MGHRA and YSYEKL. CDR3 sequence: CASSQALRNTQYF.

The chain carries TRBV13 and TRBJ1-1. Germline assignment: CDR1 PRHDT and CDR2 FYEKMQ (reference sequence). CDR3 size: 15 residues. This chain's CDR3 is CASSLRLGTDTEAFF.

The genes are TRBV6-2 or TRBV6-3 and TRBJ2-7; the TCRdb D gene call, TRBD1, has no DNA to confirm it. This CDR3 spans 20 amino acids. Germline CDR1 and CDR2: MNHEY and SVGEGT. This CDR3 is CASEGLWTIGGAHSYNEQFF.

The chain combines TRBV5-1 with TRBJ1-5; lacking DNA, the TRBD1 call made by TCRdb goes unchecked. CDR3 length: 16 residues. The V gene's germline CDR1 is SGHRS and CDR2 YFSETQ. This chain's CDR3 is CASNPGRRNSNQPQHF.

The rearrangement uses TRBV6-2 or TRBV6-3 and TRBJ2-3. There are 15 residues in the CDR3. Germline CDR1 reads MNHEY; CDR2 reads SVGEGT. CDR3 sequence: CASSYEEHITDTQYF.

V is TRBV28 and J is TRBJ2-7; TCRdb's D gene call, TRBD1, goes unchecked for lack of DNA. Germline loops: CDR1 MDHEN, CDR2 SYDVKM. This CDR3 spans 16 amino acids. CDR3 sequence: CASSLPGDRAPYEQYF.

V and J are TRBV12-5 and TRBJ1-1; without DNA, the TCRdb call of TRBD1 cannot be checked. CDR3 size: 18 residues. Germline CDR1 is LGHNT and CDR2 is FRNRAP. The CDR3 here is CASGLVGHPTIRNTEAFF.